This record covers a single T cell receptor (beta chain). Its antigen remains unidentified. One end of the junction does not line up with germline, which may come from a read error. Researchers ran the PCR with 60 Vbeta and 13 Jbeta primers. Using immunoSEQ multiplex PCR, the repertoire was profiled, and TCRdb retains in-frame clones only, with some absent. The sample consists of roughly 120,000 clones, more than 80% of them appearing once. This entry is derived from a study of cytomegalovirus exposure and HLA in healthy donors. General study findings and limits: Available immune exposure information was restricted to CMV serostatus only.

Germline CDR1 LGHNA, CDR2 YNFKEQ. The CDR3 is 15 residues long. Sequencing was performed on PBMCs. The rearrangement joins TRBV4-2 to TRBJ1-1; TRBD1 might be the D (6 bases). The origin of this receptor is a man aged 30 to 39 in good health and CMV-seronegative. This CDR3 reads CANSQAQGMNTEAFF. CDR3 in DNA: TGTGCCAACAGCCAAGCTCAGGGGATGAACACTGAAGCTTTCTTT.